This T cell receptor (beta chain) was documented in a study of T cells after yellow fever vaccination. The overall study: Fractions low in cell number were prepared with SMART-Seq v4 Ultra Low Input.

V trimming: 8 bases; J trimming: 7 bases; junction bases outside the gene matches: 15. The length of the CDR3 is 15 residues. Germline CDR1 reads GTSNPN; CDR2 reads SVGIG (reference sequence). This clonotype was recorded only once. No antigen is known for it. Broader study findings: Sorted repertoires could include abundant contaminating clonotypes from bulk cells. A weaker but faster secondary response was observed, peaking on day 5 versus 15.

TCRdb re-called the 5' RACE reads with MiXCR, one entry per CDR3 protein. The profile shows about 630,000 distinct CDR3 sequences, roughly 12% of them singletons. This sequence originates from a man aged 25-40 years who received the YFV17D yellow fever vaccine. The chain is built from TRBV30 and TRBJ2-2; TRBD2 agrees at 8 bases. The sample in question was PBMCs, obtained on the day of the yellow fever booster vaccination. CDR3: CAGSLDSGTIGELFF. The DNA of the CDR3 is TGTGCCGGGTCTCTGGATAGCGGGACTATCGGGGAGCTGTTTTTT.